The 19 T cell receptor beta chains given below trace back to one sample, sequenced in a study of post-analysis software for immune sequencing data. Study-level points and caveats: In patients, TRBV5-6, TRBV5-1 and TRBV20-1 belonged to roughly five TRBV segments found more frequently than in controls.

These receptors are not linked to any known antigen. Prepared TCR beta cDNA libraries contained unique molecular identifiers. TCRdb used MiXCR to reprocess the PCR reads, holding one entry per CDR3 protein. The repertoire consists of 650,000 to 850,000 distinct CDR3 sequences, with about half occurring once and the leading ten covering roughly 4.9%. The sample comprised blood. The receptors shown here come from a girl aged 10-17 years with multiple sclerosis.

The chain links TRBV7-9 to TRBJ2-2; TRBD2 aligns across 12 bases. The CDR3 consists of 18 residues. The trim removed 3 bases at V and 7 bases at J, leaving 12 bases unmatched. The germline V gene encodes CDR1 SEHNR and CDR2 FQNEAQ (reference sequence). In DNA form, the CDR3 reads TGTGCCAGCAGCTTGGGTGGACTAGCGGGAATTGGCGTCGGGGAGCTGTTTTTT. Translating it yields CASSLGGLAGIGVGELFF.

This clonotype was counted once. The rearrangement joins TRBV7-9 to TRBJ1-2, with TRBD1 as a possible D gene (6 bases). The CDR3 has 17 residues. Trimming took 2 bases from V and 1 from J, leaving 17 bases between them. In germline, CDR1 is SEHNR, CDR2 FQNEAQ (reference sequence). The CDR3 DNA follows: TGTGCCAGCAGCTTAAAGGGGGGTAGGGGAGTTAACTATGGCTACACCTTC. Amino acids: CASSLKGGRGVNYGYTF. The full variable domain, rest sourced from reference TRBV7-9 and TRBJ1-2, is DTGVSQNPRHKITKRGQNVTFRCDPISEHNRLYWYRQTLGQGPEFLTYFQNEAQLEKSRLLSDRFSAERPKGSFSTLEIQRTEQGDSAMYLCASSLKGGRGVNYGYTFGSGTRLTVV.

The J gene is TRBJ2-4, the V gene TRBV15; 7 bases line up with TRBD2. The J call may not be correct, given that the DNA end is closer to TRBJ2-7. Germline V gene lookup returns CDR1 LNHNV and CDR2 YYDKDF (reference sequence). The CDR3 covers 13 residues. CDR3 nucleotides: TGTGCCACCAGCTTTCCCGGGAGGTACGAGCAGTACTTC. This translates into CATSFPGRYEQYF.

The gene calls are TRBV10-3 and TRBJ1-2; D gene ambiguous. The length of the CDR3 is 12 residues. Trimming removed 0 bases from V and 8 bases from J, with 7 bases in between. Germline CDR1 and CDR2: ENHRY and SYGVKD. The CDR3 DNA sequence: TGTGCCATCAGTGAGTCACAGTGGGGCTACACCTTC. Protein: CAISESQWGYTF.

This clonotype was found once. V is TRBV3-1 and J is TRBJ2-3, with D hard to call. V lost 4 bases and J 7 bases, leaving 9 bases between the germline ends. The CDR3 covers 12 residues. Germline V lookup: CDR1 LGHDT, CDR2 YNNKEL (reference sequence). CDR3 in amino acids: CASSPEDHTQYF. CDR3 coding DNA: TGTGCCAGCAGCCCCGAGGACCATACGCAGTATTTT.

The sample holds many counts of this clonotype. The chain employs TRBV27 and TRBJ2-1, with TRBD1 matching over 9 bases. There are 14 residues in the CDR3. CDR1 is MNHEY, CDR2 SMNVEV, per germline (reference sequence). Trimming cost V 2 bases and J 8 bases; bases outside gene matches: 4. The DNA of the CDR3 is TGTGCCAGCAGTTTAGGGACAGGGCATTATGAGCAGTTCTTC. This gives the protein CASSLGTGHYEQFF.

The V gene is TRBV30, the J gene TRBJ2-5; D gene uncertain. Germline CDR1 and CDR2: GTSNPN and SVGIG (reference sequence). V was shortened by 5 bases and J by 9 bases, with 19 bases between the two germline ends. This CDR3 spans 13 amino acids. The chain's CDR3 is CAWETRILNAQYF. DNA for the CDR3: TGTGCCTGGGAAACACGGATACTAAATGCCCAGTACTTC.

The chain links TRBV20-1 to TRBJ1-2; D uncertain. The CDR3 is 10 amino acids. The V and J ends lost 6 bases and 13 bases respectively, with 15 bases between them. Germline V gene lookup returns CDR1 DFQATT and CDR2 SNEGSKA (reference sequence). Here the CDR3 reads CSATQGMGTF. In DNA, the CDR3 is TGCAGTGCGACGCAAGGAATGGGCACCTTC.

There are a few counts of this clonotype. The chain carries TRBV19 and TRBJ1-1; D gene ambiguous. The CDR3 contains 12 residues. The germline V gene has CDR1 LNHDA and CDR2 SQIVND (reference sequence). V dropped 4 bases and J dropped 2 bases, with 5 bases sitting between them. The CDR3 sequence: CASSTPNTEAFF. The CDR3 nucleotides are TGTGCCAGTAGTACGCCTAACACTGAAGCTTTCTTT.

The genes are TRBV7-9 and TRBJ1-1; D is perhaps TRBD1 (5 bases). The CDR3 covers 16 residues. Looked up from germline, CDR1 is SEHNR and CDR2 is FQNEAQ (reference sequence). Deletions cut 4 bases from V and 1 base from J, with 16 bases between. CDR3 nucleotide sequence: TGTGCCAGCAGCTGGGGGGTTTTGACGGCGAACACTGAAGCTTTCTTT. This translates into CASSWGVLTANTEAFF.

This clonotype was counted a few times. The chain uses TRBV15 and TRBJ2-1, with unresolved D. CDR1 is LNHNV, CDR2 YYDKDF, per germline (reference sequence). The CDR3 sequence is 16 residues long. The V end lost 0 bases, the J end lost 0 bases, and 9 bases lay between the germline ends. The CDR3 here is CATSREGPSSYNEQFF. The CDR3 nucleotides are TGTGCCACCAGCAGAGAAGGGCCTAGCTCCTACAATGAGCAGTTCTTC.

This clonotype has more than one count but fewer than ten. This chain connects TRBV20-1 to TRBJ2-3; 10 bases line up with TRBD2. CDR1 DFQATT and CDR2 SNEGSKA come from the germline V gene (reference sequence). The V segment lost 6 bases and the J segment 6 bases; nucleotides outside the gene matches: 12. This CDR3 region has 15 residues. Here the CDR3 DNA reads TGCAGTGCCAACTCACTAGCGGGGCTTAGCGATACGCAGTATTTT. This codes for CSANSLAGLSDTQYF.

This chain uses TRBV12-3 or TRBV12-4 with TRBJ2-7, with 7 bases lining up with TRBD1. The CDR3 is made up of 15 amino acids. Germline trimming cut 7 bases from V and 0 bases from J; bases unmatched to any gene: 9. DNA of the CDR3: TGTGCCAGCATCGGACGGGACAGTAGCTCCTACGAGCAGTACTTC. Its translation is CASIGRDSSSYEQYF.

The rearrangement uses TRBV14 and TRBJ2-3, with 10 bases that match TRBD2. V lost 4 bases, J lost 1 base, and 5 bases stayed unmatched. This CDR3 has 16 residues. The germline CDR1 and CDR2 sequences are SGHDN and FVKESK. The CDR3: CASSPLAGWGTDTQYF. Here the CDR3 DNA reads TGTGCCAGCAGCCCACTAGCGGGATGGGGCACAGATACGCAGTATTTT.

The chain joins TRBV12-3 or TRBV12-4 to TRBJ1-4; no clear D gene. The V and J ends lost 8 bases and 0 bases respectively, with 7 bases between them. This CDR3 contains 13 residues. For the CDR3, the DNA is TGTGCCAGCTCTTGGGCAACTAATGAAAAACTGTTTTTT. Its translation: CASSWATNEKLFF.

The chain has TRBV12-3 or TRBV12-4 and TRBJ2-1, with D maybe TRBD1 (5 bases). This CDR3 is 12 amino acids long. The V end lost 0 bases, the J end lost 13 bases, and 10 bases lay between the germline ends. The CDR3 loop reads CASSLAQWGQFF. The CDR3 DNA sequence: TGTGCCAGCAGTTTAGCCCAATGGGGCCAGTTCTTC.

This chain uses TRBV12-3 or TRBV12-4 with TRBJ2-1; D unclear. Deletions cut 0 bases from V and 0 bases from J, with 9 bases between. CDR3 length: 16 residues. The CDR3 reads CASSLARPSSYNEQFF. The CDR3, as DNA: TGTGCCAGCAGTTTAGCCCGCCCTAGCTCCTACAATGAGCAGTTCTTC.

The chain links TRBV20-1 to TRBJ2-7, with TRBD1 matching over 7 bases. V shed 3 bases, J shed 6 bases, and the junction held 11 bases outside the gene matches. The CDR3 is made up of 14 amino acids. CDR1 DFQATT and CDR2 SNEGSKA come from the germline V gene (reference sequence). CDR3 in DNA: TGCAGTGCTAGGAAGACAGGGAGTTCGGGCGAGCAGTACTTC. It is translated as CSARKTGSSGEQYF.

The rearrangement joins TRBV12-3 or TRBV12-4 to TRBJ2-1; 9 nucleotides align to TRBD2. This CDR3 spans 17 amino acids. Trimming at V came to 3 bases and at J to 3 bases, leaving 9 bases not matched to a gene. The CDR3 reads CASSFTLAGALYNEQFF. CDR3 nucleotide sequence: TGTGCCAGCAGTTTTACATTAGCGGGAGCCCTCTACAATGAGCAGTTCTTC.